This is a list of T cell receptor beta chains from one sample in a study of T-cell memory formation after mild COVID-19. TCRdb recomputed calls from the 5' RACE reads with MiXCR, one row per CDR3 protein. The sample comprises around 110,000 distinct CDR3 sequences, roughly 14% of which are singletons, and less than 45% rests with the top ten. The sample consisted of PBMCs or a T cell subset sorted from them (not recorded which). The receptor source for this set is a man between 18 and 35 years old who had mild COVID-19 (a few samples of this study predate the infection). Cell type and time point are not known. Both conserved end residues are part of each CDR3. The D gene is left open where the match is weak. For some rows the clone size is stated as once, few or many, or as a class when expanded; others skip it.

CDR3 DNA: TGTGCCAGCAGTTTATGGGGAGTAGGAGGAGAGACCCAGTACTTC; CDR3 protein: CASSLWGVGGETQYF; clone size: .; V gene: TRBV28; D gene: .; CDR3 length: 15; J gene: TRBJ2-5
CDR3 DNA: TGTGCCAGCAGCGTAGATCAGGGGCTGGGGACTGAAGCTTTCTTT; CDR3 protein: CASSVDQGLGTEAFF; clone size: few; V gene: TRBV9; D gene: .; CDR3 length: 15; J gene: TRBJ1-1
CDR3 DNA: TGTGCCACCAGCTTGGCGGATTCCTTCTACGAGCAGTACTTC; CDR3 protein: CATSLADSFYEQYF; clone size: .; V gene: TRBV15; D gene: .; CDR3 length: 14; J gene: TRBJ2-7
CDR3 DNA: TGTGCCAGCAGCATGACACCTCAAGAGACCCAGTACTTC; CDR3 protein: CASSMTPQETQYF; clone size: .; V gene: TRBV7-8; D gene: .; CDR3 length: 13; J gene: TRBJ2-5
CDR3 DNA: TGCAGCGTTGCTGGAGCGGGGGGAGACCCCTACGAGCAGTACTTC; CDR3 protein: CSVAGAGGDPYEQYF; clone size: .; V gene: TRBV29-1; D gene: TRBD2; CDR3 length: 15; J gene: TRBJ2-7
CDR3 DNA: TGCGCCAGCAGCCCCTCACTAGCGGGGGTGGGGGAGACCCAGTACTTC; CDR3 protein: CASSPSLAGVGETQYF; clone size: many; V gene: TRBV4-3; D gene: TRBD2; CDR3 length: 16; J gene: TRBJ2-5
CDR3 DNA: TGCAGTGCTAGAGACTTGGCGGCCGGGGACTACAATGAGCAGTTCTTC; CDR3 protein: CSARDLAAGDYNEQFF; clone size: many; V gene: TRBV20-1; D gene: .; CDR3 length: 16; J gene: TRBJ2-1
CDR3 DNA: TGTGCCAGCAGTGAGCGGCTAGCGGGGGCAGATACGCAGTATTTT; CDR3 protein: CASSERLAGADTQYF; clone size: few; V gene: TRBV2; D gene: TRBD2; CDR3 length: 15; J gene: TRBJ2-3
CDR3 DNA: TGTGCCAGCAGCTTATTGCCTCCTGGGCACAATGAGCAGTTCTTC; CDR3 protein: CASSLLPPGHNEQFF; clone size: .; V gene: TRBV13; D gene: .; CDR3 length: 15; J gene: TRBJ2-1
CDR3 DNA: TGTGCCAGCATCAATCCGACAGGGGGGTCGGTTGGCTACACCTTC; CDR3 protein: CASINPTGGSVGYTF; clone size: many; V gene: TRBV7-2; D gene: TRBD1; CDR3 length: 15; J gene: TRBJ1-2
CDR3 DNA: TGTGCCAGCCAGCTATCGACACCCCGTCACGAGCAGTACTTC; CDR3 protein: CASQLSTPRHEQYF; clone size: many; V gene: TRBV2; D gene: .; CDR3 length: 14; J gene: TRBJ2-7
CDR3 DNA: TGTGCCACGACTTTAGGTACAGAAGAGACCCAGTACTTC; CDR3 protein: CATTLGTEETQYF; clone size: .; V gene: TRBV7-9; D gene: .; CDR3 length: 13; J gene: TRBJ2-5
CDR3 DNA: TGTGCCAGCAGTGAGGGGGCAGGGATCAGCGGGGAGCTGTTTTTT; CDR3 protein: CASSEGAGISGELFF; clone size: .; V gene: TRBV2; D gene: .; CDR3 length: 15; J gene: TRBJ2-2
CDR3 DNA: TGTGCCAGCAGCTCCACGAACCTCGGACTAGCGGGGTACAATGAGCAGTTCTTC; CDR3 protein: CASSSTNLGLAGYNEQFF; clone size: .; V gene: TRBV7-2; D gene: TRBD2; CDR3 length: 18; J gene: TRBJ2-1
CDR3 DNA: TGCAGCGTTGAGAGGACAGACTCGCTTAACTATGGCTACACCTTC; CDR3 protein: CSVERTDSLNYGYTF; clone size: few; V gene: TRBV29-1; D gene: .; CDR3 length: 15; J gene: TRBJ1-2
CDR3 DNA: TGTGCCAGCAGCCAAGGGGCTAGCGGGGGCAATGAGCAGTTCTTC; CDR3 protein: CASSQGASGGNEQFF; clone size: few; V gene: TRBV7-3; D gene: TRBD2; CDR3 length: 15; J gene: TRBJ2-1
CDR3 DNA: TGTGCCAGCAGCCAAGATGTCGCGGGGGCTTGGAGGGGGACGAACACCGGGGAGCTGTTTTTT; CDR3 protein: CASSQDVAGAWRGTNTGELFF; clone size: few; V gene: TRBV4-2; D gene: .; CDR3 length: 21; J gene: TRBJ2-2
CDR3 DNA: TGTGCCAGCAGCAAACCGGGACAGGGCCATCAGCCCCAGCATTTT; CDR3 protein: CASSKPGQGHQPQHF; clone size: .; V gene: TRBV7-2; D gene: TRBD1; CDR3 length: 15; J gene: TRBJ1-5